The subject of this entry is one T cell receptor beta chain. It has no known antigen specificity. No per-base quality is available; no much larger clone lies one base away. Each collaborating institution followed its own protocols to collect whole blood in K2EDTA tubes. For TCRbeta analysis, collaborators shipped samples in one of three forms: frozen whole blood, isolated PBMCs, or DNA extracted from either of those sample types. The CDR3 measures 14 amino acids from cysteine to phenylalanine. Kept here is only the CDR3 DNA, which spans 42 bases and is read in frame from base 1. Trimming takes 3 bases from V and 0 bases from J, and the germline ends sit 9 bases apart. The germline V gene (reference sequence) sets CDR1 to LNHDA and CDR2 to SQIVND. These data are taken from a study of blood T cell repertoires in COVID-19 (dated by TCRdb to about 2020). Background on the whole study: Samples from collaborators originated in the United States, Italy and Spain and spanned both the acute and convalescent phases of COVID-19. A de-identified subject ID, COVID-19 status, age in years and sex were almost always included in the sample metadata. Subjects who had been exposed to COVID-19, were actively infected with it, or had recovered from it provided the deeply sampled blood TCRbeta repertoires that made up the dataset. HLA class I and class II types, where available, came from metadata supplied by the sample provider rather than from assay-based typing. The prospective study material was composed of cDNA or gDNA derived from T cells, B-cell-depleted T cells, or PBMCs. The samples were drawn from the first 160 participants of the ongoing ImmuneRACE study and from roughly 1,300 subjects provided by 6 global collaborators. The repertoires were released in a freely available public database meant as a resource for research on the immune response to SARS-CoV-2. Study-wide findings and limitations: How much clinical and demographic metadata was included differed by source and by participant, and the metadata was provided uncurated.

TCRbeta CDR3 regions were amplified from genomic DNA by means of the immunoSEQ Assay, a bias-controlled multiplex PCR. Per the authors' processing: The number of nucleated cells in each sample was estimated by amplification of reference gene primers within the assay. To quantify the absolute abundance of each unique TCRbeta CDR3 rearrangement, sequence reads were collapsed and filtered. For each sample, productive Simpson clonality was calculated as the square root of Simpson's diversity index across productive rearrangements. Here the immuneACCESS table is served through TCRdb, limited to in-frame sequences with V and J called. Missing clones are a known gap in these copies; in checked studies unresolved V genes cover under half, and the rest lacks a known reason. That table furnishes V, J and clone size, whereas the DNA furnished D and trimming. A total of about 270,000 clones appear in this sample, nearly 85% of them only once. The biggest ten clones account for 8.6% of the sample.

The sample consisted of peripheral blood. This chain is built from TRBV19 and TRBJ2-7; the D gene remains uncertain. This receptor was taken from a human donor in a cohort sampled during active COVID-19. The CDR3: CASSMQAPSYEQYF. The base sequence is TGTGCCAGTAGTATGCAGGCCCCCTCCTACGAGCAGTACTTC. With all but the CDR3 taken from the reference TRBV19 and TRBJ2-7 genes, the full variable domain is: DGGITQSPKYLFRKEGQNVTLSCEQNLNHDAMYWYRQDPGQGLRLIYYSQIVNDFQKGDIAEGYSVSREKKESFPLTVTSAQKNPTAFYLCASSMQAPSYEQYFGPGTRLTVT.